This note documents a single T cell receptor beta chain sequence. This clonotype was seen a handful of times. Its antigen target is currently unknown. Base qualities are not recorded, but no much larger clone differs from it by a single base. This was a case-control study nested in a cohort of healthcare workers in London, UK, who had nasopharyngeal swab PCR tests and blood samples taken every week. Healthcare workers were recruited during the week of the UK lockdown, between 23 and 31 March 2020, and followed weekly for up to about 15 weeks. The CDR3 runs 10 amino acids, cysteine and phenylalanine included. The only DNA kept is the CDR3, 30 bases in frame from the first base. Deletion took 6 bases off V and 3 bases off J, with a span of 5 bases between the germline ends. The germline V gene (reference sequence) sets CDR1 to DFQATT and CDR2 to SNEGSKA. These data are taken from a study of early T cells in non-severe SARS-CoV-2 infection (dated by TCRdb to the early 2020s). Regarding the complete study: Bulk RNA from unsorted whole blood was used for TCR sequencing, so alpha and beta chains could not be paired. Beyond this particular receptor, the publication reports: Matching against VDJdb was skewed toward anti-spike CD8 responses, likely underestimated virus-specific expansions, and missed private and CD4 specificities.

Library prep was done by 5' RACE. Instrument used: NextSeq 500. Unique molecular identifiers were attached to individual cDNA molecules in the TCR library protocol so that sequencing error and PCR bias could be corrected. Sequencing covered both TCR alpha and beta chains, and within each sample the abundances of alpha and beta sequences were tightly co-correlated. As for the authors' bioinformatics: Decombinator V4 was used to annotate TCR sequences for V gene, J gene and CDR3. Expanded TCRs were defined as changing significantly between any two time points under a Poisson model with p below 0.0001. TCR abundances were normalised to the total number of TCRs sequenced per sample and expressed as counts per million. MAIT TCRs were defined by TRAV1-2 paired with TRAJ12, TRAJ20 or TRAJ33, and iNKT TCRs by TRAV10 paired with TRAJ18. A search of VDJdb, accessed on 1 November 2021, was run for TCRs annotated to CMV, EBV and SARS-CoV-2, with TCRs annotated for multiple antigens excluded. TCRdb reran the public reads through fastp at Q25 and MiXCR, keeping productive beta chains. CDR3 protein sequences are deduplicated, and each keeps its most common genes and DNA. Clone size and V and J calls follow TCRdb, not the original study. In this sample the table shows tens of thousands of distinct CDR3 sequences, 4.7% of which occur a single time. The biggest ten clones account for around 17% of the sample.

The V gene is TRBV20-1 and the J gene is TRBJ2-5; a confident D gene designation cannot be given. Sequenced sample: whole blood. The clonotype comes from an adult who was a healthcare worker with PCR-confirmed SARS-CoV-2 infection or an uninfected control (not recorded which). CDR3 reads: CSASEETQYF. The sequence in DNA is TGCAGTGCCTCAGAAGAGACCCAGTACTTC.